This entry lists 10 T cell receptor beta chains sequenced from one sample in a study of regulatory T cells in long-lasting Graves disease. Library construction for TCR beta used iRepertoire HTBI primers and Arm-PCR of CDR3 regions. TCRdb called the multiplex PCR reads again in MiXCR, with one record for every CDR3 protein. The table lists approximately 540,000 distinct CDR3 sequences, more than 10% of them singletons. Time point defined: newly diagnosed GD, antithyroid drugs for less than 3 months. Extracted RNA from PBMCs served as the source of the TCR library. These data were also reused for a study on T cells in Graves' hyperthyroidism and ophthalmopathy.

This material consisted of peripheral blood mononuclear cells (PBMCs), taken at new diagnosis, from a patient treated with antithyroid drugs. The receptors were gathered from a woman aged 25 to 39 with Graves disease.

The table lists this clonotype with many counts. The chain uses TRBV11-2 and TRBJ2-1; 10 bases map to TRBD1. The junction had 8 bases not matched to a gene; V was cut back by 3 bases and J by 6 bases. This CDR3 contains 16 residues. The germline gives CDR1 SGHAT, CDR2 FQNNGV. The CDR3 region is CASSFRSGQGSNEQFF. The DNA of the CDR3 is TGTGCCAGCAGCTTCCGTTCGGGACAGGGGAGCAATGAGCAGTTCTTC.

This clonotype was seen a single time. CDR3 sequence: CSARKAGSYDTQYF. The DNA for the CDR3 is TGCAGTGCTAGAAAAGCTGGTTCCTACGATACGCAGTATTTT. V gene TRBV20-1 combines with J gene TRBJ2-3; D not certain. CDR3 size: 14 residues. Trimming took 2 bases from V and 6 from J, leaving 15 bases between them. CDR1 and CDR2 (germline): DFQATT, SNEGSKA (reference sequence).

This clonotype was counted at least ten times. This chain links TRBV5-8 with TRBJ2-5; the match to TRBD1 covers 9 bases. CDR1 is SGHTS and CDR2 is YDEGEE in the germline V gene. The CDR3 is made up of 14 amino acids. The V gene end was trimmed by 4 bases and the J gene end by 1 base; junction bases not matched to a gene: 2. The CDR3 is CASSGGQGQETQYF. CDR3 coding DNA: TGTGCCAGCAGCGGGGGACAGGGCCAAGAGACCCAGTACTTC.

This clonotype was seen many times. The chain joins TRBV20-1 to TRBJ1-5; D is ambiguous. Deletions cut 2 bases from V and 0 bases from J, with 14 bases between. There are 16 residues in the CDR3. Looked up from germline, CDR1 is DFQATT and CDR2 is SNEGSKA (reference sequence). CDR3 in amino acids: CSARIGNYYSNQPQHF. The CDR3 DNA sequence: TGCAGTGCTAGAATAGGGAACTATTATAGCAATCAGCCCCAGCATTTT.

This clonotype came up many times. The chain couples TRBV11-2 to TRBJ1-1; tentative D call: TRBD1 (6 bases). Germline V CDR1 and CDR2: SGHAT, FQNNGV. There are 14 residues in the CDR3. Trimming stripped 5 bases from V and 5 bases from J, with 15 bases between. The CDR3 region has the DNA TGTGCCAGCAGCGGGGGGGCTTGGGGGACTGAAGCTTTCTTT. Encoded protein: CASSGGAWGTEAFF.

This clonotype was recorded many times. The chain carries TRBV12-3 or TRBV12-4 and TRBJ2-5; D gene unclear. This CDR3 spans 12 amino acids. V was cut by 2 bases and J by 8 bases, with 9 bases left in between. CDR3 amino acids: CASSLLGKTQYF. In DNA form, the CDR3 reads TGTGCCAGCAGTTTATTAGGGAAAACCCAGTACTTC.

This clonotype was recorded many times. The rearrangement uses TRBV20-1 and TRBJ2-3; D is possibly TRBD2 (7 bases). The CDR3 runs 18 residues. The germline V gene has CDR1 DFQATT and CDR2 SNEGSKA (reference sequence). V lost 2 bases and J 3 bases, leaving 24 bases between the germline ends. The CDR3, as DNA: TGCAGTGCTAGAAGGGGGGGGGGCGCACTGACGGTAACAGATACGCAGTATTTT. Amino acids: CSARRGGGALTVTDTQYF.

This clonotype was recorded many times. CDR3 region: CASSSDRVYNEQFF. The CDR3 DNA is TGCGCCAGCAGCTCGGACAGGGTCTACAATGAGCAGTTCTTC. The chain carries TRBV5-1 and TRBJ2-1; 8 bases fit TRBD1. V gave up 3 bases and J gave up 3 bases; unmatched junction bases: 2. Germline loops: CDR1 SGHRS, CDR2 YFSETQ. The CDR3 extends over 14 amino acids. The full variable domain, in which reference TRBV5-1 and TRBJ2-1 provide the parts outside the CDR3, is KAGVTQTPRYLIKTRGQQVTLSCSPISGHRSVSWYQQTPGQGLQFLFEYFSETQRNKGNFPGRFSGRQFSNSRSEMNVSTLELGDSALYLCASSSDRVYNEQFFGPGTRLTVL.

This clonotype was seen more than once but under ten times. The rearrangement joins TRBV5-6 to TRBJ2-1; 7 bases fit TRBD2. The CDR3 runs 17 residues. From germline, CDR1 is SGHDT and CDR2 YYEEEE. Trimming at V came to 2 bases and at J to 5 bases, leaving 13 bases not matched to a gene. The CDR3: CASSFKGLAAFNNEQFF. The CDR3 DNA reads TGTGCCAGCAGCTTTAAGGGGCTAGCGGCCTTTAACAATGAGCAGTTCTTC. Based on the CDR3 plus reference TRBV5-6 and TRBJ2-1, the full variable domain is DAGVTQSPTHLIKTRGQQVTLRCSPKSGHDTVSWYQQALGQGPQFIFQYYEEEERQRGNFPDRFSGHQFPNYSSELNVNALLLGDSALYLCASSFKGLAAFNNEQFFGPGTRLTVL.

The genes are TRBV20-1 and TRBJ2-7; 15 bases line up with TRBD2. Germline V CDR1 and CDR2: DFQATT, SNEGSKA (reference sequence). After removal of 4 bases from V and 7 bases from J, the junction contained 5 bases not matched to a gene. The CDR3 has 14 amino acids. CDR3 loop: CSAIAGTSGREQYF. The CDR3 DNA is TGCAGTGCTATAGCCGGGACTAGCGGGAGGGAGCAGTACTTC.